These T cell receptor beta chains were read from a single sample in a study of shared clonotypes between healthy human individuals. The data were produced by immunoSEQ multiplex PCR, yet TCRdb's version contains in-frame clones alone and is incomplete. The sample includes roughly 640,000 clones, about 74% seen only once; the top ten take approximately 1.7%. Material for sequencing was memory CD4+ T cells sorted from blood. The receptors shown here come from a woman aged 25 to 39 in good health. CDR3s include the opening cysteine and the closing phenylalanine or tryptophan. A D gene is named only where the DNA matches it firmly. Clone size is not always given. Where it is, it says once, few, many or a class for expanded clones.

TRBV4-1	-	TRBJ1-5	few	CASSQGPRRRDDQPQHF	TGCGCCAGCAGCCAAGGCCCCCGGCGCAGGGATGATCAGCCCCAGCATTTT
TRBV5-1	TRBD2	TRBJ2-1	-	CASRYSGGLNEQFF	TGCGCCAGCCGATATAGCGGGGGACTCAATGAGCAGTTCTTC
TRBV2	-	TRBJ1-5	-	CASSEMGQGSEPQHF	TGTGCCAGCAGTGAAATGGGTCAGGGAAGTGAGCCCCAGCATTTT
TRBV28	TRBD2	TRBJ2-1	-	CASSPGLTLNIGQFF	TGTGCCAGCAGTCCGGGACTAACACTTAACATAGGGCAGTTCTTC
TRBV5-6	-	TRBJ1-2	-	CASRNTGSRSGYTF	TGTGCCAGCAGAAACACCGGATCCCGGTCCGGCTACACCTTC
TRBV6-6	-	TRBJ2-7	-	CASSYGIYEQYF	TGTGCCAGCAGTTACGGCATCTACGAGCAGTACTTC
TRBV6-6	-	TRBJ1-5	-	CASSLGGVGGQPQHF	TGTGCCAGCAGTCTTGGCGGGGTTGGAGGTCAGCCCCAGCATTTT
TRBV4-1	-	TRBJ1-4	-	CASSQPQADNEKLFF	TGCGCCAGCAGCCAACCTCAGGCGGATAATGAAAAACTGTTTTTT
TRBV30	-	TRBJ2-7	-	CAWSVSSVEQYF	TGTGCCTGGAGTGTATCATCTGTAGAGCAGTACTTC
TRBV7-2	-	TRBJ1-1	-	CASSRRGTVGSTEAFF	TGTGCCAGCAGCCGAAGAGGAACGGTCGGTAGCACTGAAGCTTTCTTT
TRBV10-2	-	TRBJ1-3	-	CASSASSGNTIYF	TGCGCCAGCAGTGCCAGCTCTGGAAACACCATATATTTT
TRBV5-1	TRBD2	TRBJ2-1	-	CASSLGGLDDNEQFF	TGCGCCAGCAGCTTGGGAGGACTAGACGACAATGAGCAGTTCTTC
TRBV19	TRBD2	TRBJ2-4	-	CASSILAGAQSSGVQYF	TGTGCCAGTAGTATCTTGGCCGGGGCACAGTCAAGCGGGGTTCAGTACTTC
TRBV7-6	-	TRBJ1-6	many	CASSSGRSNSPLHF	TGTGCCAGCAGCTCCGGACGGTCCAATTCACCCCTCCACTTT
TRBV19	-	TRBJ2-4	-	CASNSGQPLAKNIQYF	TGTGCCAGTAATTCCGGACAGCCTCTAGCCAAAAACATTCAGTACTTC
TRBV28	-	TRBJ1-5	-	CASSKGGVRYQPQHF	TGTGCCAGCAGCAAGGGGGGCGTTCGCTATCAGCCCCAGCATTTT
TRBV5-1	TRBD2	TRBJ2-3	-	CASRSGSGTDTQYF	TGCGCCAGCCGCAGCGGGAGTGGTACAGATACGCAGTATTTT
TRBV7-9	TRBD1	TRBJ2-2	-	CASSSRGDRGTGELFF	TGTGCCAGCAGCTCTAGGGGTGACAGGGGCACCGGGGAGCTGTTTTTT
TRBV5-1	TRBD1	TRBJ1-1	-	CASSEQGAKWNTEAFF	TGCGCCAGCAGCGAACAGGGGGCTAAATGGAACACTGAAGCTTTCTTT
TRBV19	-	TRBJ2-7	once	CATGRAGLYEQYF	TGTGCCACCGGTAGGGCCGGGCTCTACGAGCAGTACTTC
TRBV18	TRBD1	TRBJ2-7	-	CASSPRTGEGEQYF	TGTGCCAGCTCACCACGGACAGGGGAAGGCGAGCAGTACTTC
TRBV6-1	-	TRBJ2-3	few	CASTESQAADTQYF	TGTGCCAGCACTGAAAGCCAAGCCGCAGATACGCAGTATTTT
TRBV20-1	-	TRBJ2-5	few	CSARAQETQYF	TGCAGTGCTAGAGCCCAAGAGACCCAGTACTTC
TRBV4-1	-	TRBJ2-1	-	CASSQDPGRGPVINEQFF	TGCGCCAGCAGCCAAGACCCTGGCCGGGGTCCCGTTATCAATGAGCAGTTCTTC
TRBV7-2	TRBD2	TRBJ2-7	-	CASSRMASGPYEQYF	TGTGCCAGCAGCCGAATGGCTAGCGGTCCCTACGAGCAGTACTTC
TRBV11-2	-	TRBJ1-2	many	CASSYRVANGYTF	TGTGCCAGCAGCTACAGGGTAGCAAACGGCTACACCTTC
TRBV2	-	TRBJ1-2	few	CASSSGGGGGYGYTF	TGTGCCAGCAGTAGCGGGGGGGGAGGAGGCTATGGCTACACCTTC
TRBV28	TRBD1	TRBJ2-1	once	CASSRQGTYNEQFF	TGTGCCAGCAGCCGACAGGGAACCTACAATGAGCAGTTCTTC
TRBV28	-	TRBJ2-7	-	CASSSRYEQYF	TGTGCCAGCAGTTCCAGGTACGAGCAGTACTTC
TRBV4-1	-	TRBJ2-3	-	CASSQEGPTDTQYF	TGCGCCAGCAGCCAAGAGGGCCCCACAGATACGCAGTATTTT
TRBV25-1	TRBD1	TRBJ2-5	-	CATVIRRGQGGETQYF	TGTGCCACGGTAATAAGACGCGGACAGGGAGGAGAGACCCAGTACTTC
TRBV30	TRBD2	TRBJ2-1	-	CAWSVGLAGHNEQFF	TGTGCCTGGAGTGTAGGTCTAGCGGGACACAATGAGCAGTTCTTC
TRBV19	TRBD2	TRBJ2-5	-	CASSTGTSGRGGTQYF	TGTGCCAGTAGTACTGGGACTAGCGGGAGAGGAGGGACCCAGTACTTC
TRBV18	-	TRBJ2-7	-	CASSQGPYEQYF	TGTGCCAGCTCACAAGGACCGTACGAGCAGTACTTC
TRBV2	TRBD2	TRBJ2-1	many	CASRREGLSINEQFF	TGTGCCAGCAGGCGGGAGGGCCTATCTATCAATGAGCAGTTCTTC
TRBV6-4	TRBD2	TRBJ2-2	-	CASSVSSGTTGELFF	TGTGCCAGCAGTGTGTCTAGCGGTACCACCGGGGAGCTGTTTTTT
TRBV19	-	TRBJ1-1	few	CASNRGYTTEAFF	TGTGCCAGTAACCGGGGGTATACCACTGAAGCTTTCTTT
TRBV9	-	TRBJ1-1	few	CASSVGTGTVNTEAFF	TGTGCCAGCAGCGTAGGGACGGGGACCGTGAACACTGAAGCTTTCTTT
TRBV6-5	-	TRBJ1-1	-	CASSYSPGPNTEAFF	TGTGCCAGCAGTTACTCGCCGGGGCCGAACACTGAAGCTTTCTTT
TRBV4-2	TRBD1	TRBJ2-7	-	CASSQLNHRGSSYEQYF	TGTGCCAGCAGCCAACTCAATCACAGGGGGAGCTCCTACGAGCAGTACTTC
TRBV6-5	-	TRBJ2-7	once	CASSSERPIYEQYF	TGTGCCAGCAGTTCGGAGCGACCCATCTACGAGCAGTACTTC
TRBV4-2	-	TRBJ2-1	-	CASSPGTYEQFF	TGTGCCAGCAGCCCTGGGACCTATGAGCAGTTCTTC
TRBV7-9	-	TRBJ2-7	few	CASSLLAGSEQYF	TGTGCCAGCAGCTTACTGGCAGGTAGCGAGCAGTACTTC
TRBV19	TRBD1	TRBJ2-1	-	CASSTVAGTGGLYNEQFF	TGTGCCAGTAGTACCGTGGCGGGGACAGGGGGCTTGTACAATGAGCAGTTCTTC
TRBV10-3	TRBD1	TRBJ2-7	-	CAISDPTGDPYEQYF	TGTGCCATCAGTGACCCTACAGGGGACCCCTACGAGCAGTACTTC
TRBV25-1	TRBD2	TRBJ2-3	-	CASSKRSGTPDTQYF	TGTGCCAGCAGCAAGCGTAGCGGGACCCCAGATACGCAGTATTTT